This TCR beta chain was profiled in a study of T cells after yellow fever vaccination. CDR1 SGHTA and CDR2 FQGNSA come from the germline V gene. Trimming took 5 bases from V and 4 from J, leaving 17 bases between them. The CDR3 runs 15 residues. This clonotype was recorded at least ten times. Its specificity is unknown. General study findings and limits: Although the secondary response was weaker, it peaked faster, at day 5 versus 15. Most primary-vaccination clones recurred post-booster (roughly 97% CD4, roughly 87% CD8). Repertoires sorted by FACS could include abundant clonotypes that are contaminants from the bulk population.

Generation of TCR cDNA used 5'RACE template switching (which added a universal primer site and UMIs). TCRdb re-derived calls from the 5' RACE reads in MiXCR, one entry per CDR3 protein. The sample includes 250,000 or so distinct CDR3 sequences, roughly 3.5% seen only once; the top ten take 15% to 20%. This sequence was found in a man aged 18 to 30 who received the YFV17D yellow fever vaccine. The chain links TRBV7-2 to TRBJ1-2; D gene unclear. Specimen: PBMCs, collected 15 days after the yellow fever booster vaccination. Written as DNA, the CDR3 is TGTGCCAGCAGCGAAAGGCCGGGTTATATCTATGGCTACACCTTC. Translation: CASSERPGYIYGYTF.